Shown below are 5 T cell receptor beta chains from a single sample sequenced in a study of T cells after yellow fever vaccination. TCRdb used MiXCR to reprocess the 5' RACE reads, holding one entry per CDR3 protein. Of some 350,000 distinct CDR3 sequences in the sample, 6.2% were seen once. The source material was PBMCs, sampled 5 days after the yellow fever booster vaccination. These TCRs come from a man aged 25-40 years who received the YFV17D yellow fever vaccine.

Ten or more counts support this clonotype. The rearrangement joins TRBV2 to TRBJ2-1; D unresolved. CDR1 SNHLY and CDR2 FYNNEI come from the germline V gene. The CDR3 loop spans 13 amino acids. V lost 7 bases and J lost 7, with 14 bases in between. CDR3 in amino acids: CASTDWNGNEQFF. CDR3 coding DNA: TGTGCCAGCACCGACTGGAATGGTAATGAGCAGTTCTTC.

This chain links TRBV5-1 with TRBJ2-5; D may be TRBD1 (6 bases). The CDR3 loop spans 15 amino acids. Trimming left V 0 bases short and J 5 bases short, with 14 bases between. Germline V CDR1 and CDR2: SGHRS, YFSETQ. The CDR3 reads CASSLAKQGRETQYF. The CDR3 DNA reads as TGCGCCAGCAGCTTGGCCAAGCAGGGGCGGGAGACCCAGTACTTC.

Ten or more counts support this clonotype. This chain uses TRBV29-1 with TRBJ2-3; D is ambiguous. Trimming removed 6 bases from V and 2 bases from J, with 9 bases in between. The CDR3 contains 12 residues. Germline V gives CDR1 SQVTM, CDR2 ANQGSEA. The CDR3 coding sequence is TGCAGCGTCCAAGTCTCCACAGATACGCAGTATTTT. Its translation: CSVQVSTDTQYF.

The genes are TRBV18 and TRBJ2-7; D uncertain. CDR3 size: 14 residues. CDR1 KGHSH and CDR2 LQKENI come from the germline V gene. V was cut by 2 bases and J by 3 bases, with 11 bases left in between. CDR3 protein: CASSPEVGDYEQYF. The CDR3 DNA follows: TGTGCCAGCTCACCAGAGGTAGGAGACTACGAGCAGTACTTC.

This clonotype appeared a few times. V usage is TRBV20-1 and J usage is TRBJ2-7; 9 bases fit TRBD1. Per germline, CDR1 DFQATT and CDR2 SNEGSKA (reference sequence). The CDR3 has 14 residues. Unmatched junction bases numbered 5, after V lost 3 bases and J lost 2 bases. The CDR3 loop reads CSASFRDRAYEQYF. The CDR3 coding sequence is TGCAGTGCTAGCTTTCGGGACAGGGCCTACGAGCAGTACTTC.